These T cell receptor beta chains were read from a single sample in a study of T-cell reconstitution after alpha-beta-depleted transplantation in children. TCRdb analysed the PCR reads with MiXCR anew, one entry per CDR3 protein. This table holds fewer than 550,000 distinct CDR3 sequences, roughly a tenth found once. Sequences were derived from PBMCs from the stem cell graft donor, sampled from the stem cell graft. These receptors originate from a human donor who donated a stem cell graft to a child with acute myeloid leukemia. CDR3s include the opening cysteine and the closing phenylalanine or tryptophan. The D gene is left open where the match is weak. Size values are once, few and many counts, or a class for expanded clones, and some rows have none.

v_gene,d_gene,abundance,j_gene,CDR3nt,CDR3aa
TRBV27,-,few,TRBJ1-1,TGTGCCAGCAGTTTAGGCACAGGGCAGGACACTGAAGCTTTCTTT,CASSLGTGQDTEAFF
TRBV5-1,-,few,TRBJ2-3,TGCGCCAGCAGCCCTGCGTGGGACGCTAGCACAGATACGCAGTATTTT,CASSPAWDASTDTQYF
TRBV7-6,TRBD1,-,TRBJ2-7,TGTGCCAGCAGCCCCGACAGGGGTCCCTCATCTATTTACTTC,CASSPDRGPSSIYF
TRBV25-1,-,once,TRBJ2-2,TGTGCCAGCAGTGAATATCAGAAAAGCGTGACCCTCACCGGGGAGCTGTTTTTT,CASSEYQKSVTLTGELFF
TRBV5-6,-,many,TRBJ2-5,TGTGCCAGCAGCTCGGGGCCCCAAGAGACCCAGTACTTC,CASSSGPQETQYF
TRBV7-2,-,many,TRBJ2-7,TGTGCCAGCAGCTTAGTTGGCGGGAAATACGAGCAGTACTTC,CASSLVGGKYEQYF
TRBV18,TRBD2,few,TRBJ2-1,TGTGCCAGCTCACCACCGGCTAGCGGGTACTACAATGAGCAGTTCTTC,CASSPPASGYYNEQFF
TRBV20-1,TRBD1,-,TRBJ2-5,TGCAGTGCTAGCCGGACAGGGGGCAAGGGAGAGACCCAGTACTTC,CSASRTGGKGETQYF
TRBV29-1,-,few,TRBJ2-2,TGCAGCGTTGAAGATGCTTACGGGACCGCCGGGGAGCTGTTTTTT,CSVEDAYGTAGELFF
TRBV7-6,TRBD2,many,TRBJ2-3,TGTGCCAGCAGCTTAGAAGCTAGCGGGAGTAAAAATACGCAGTATTTT,CASSLEASGSKNTQYF
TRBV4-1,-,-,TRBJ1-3,TGCGCCAGCAGCCAACAGTCCCTCTCTGGAAACACCATATATTTT,CASSQQSLSGNTIYF
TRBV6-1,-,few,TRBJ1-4,TGTGCCAGCAGTGAAGGAGGCCCGGGGGAAAAACTGTTTTTT,CASSEGGPGEKLFF
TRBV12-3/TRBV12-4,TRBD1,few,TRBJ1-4,TGTGCCAGCAAAGGCGGGGACAGCCAAAATGAAAAACTGTTTTTT,CASKGGDSQNEKLFF
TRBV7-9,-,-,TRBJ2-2,TGTGCCAGCAGCAACTCATCAGGGAACACCGGGGAGCTGTTTTTT,CASSNSSGNTGELFF
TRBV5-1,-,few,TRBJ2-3,TGCGCCAGCAGCCCACTAGTAGTTTCCACAGATACGCAGTATTTT,CASSPLVVSTDTQYF
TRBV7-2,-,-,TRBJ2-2,TGTGCCAGCAGCATCACGGACCGAGCCGGGGAGCTGTTTTTT,CASSITDRAGELFF
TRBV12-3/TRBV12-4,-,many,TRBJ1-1,TGTGCCAGCAGTTTATGGGGGGCACCCCGACTTGAAGCTTTCTTT,CASSLWGAPRLEAFF
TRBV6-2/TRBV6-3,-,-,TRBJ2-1,TGTGCCAGCAGTTACGGCGTCGGGCAGTTCTTC,CASSYGVGQFF
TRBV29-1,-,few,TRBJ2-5,TGCAGCGCCTCTAAGGATCAAGAGACCCAGTACTTC,CSASKDQETQYF
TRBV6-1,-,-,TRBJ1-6,TGTGCCAGCAGTGAAGTGCCCATTTATTCACCCCTCCACTTT,CASSEVPIYSPLHF
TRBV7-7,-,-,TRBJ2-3,TGTGCTAGCAGCGAACAGGGATTACCCCCAGATACGCAGTATTTT,CASSEQGLPPDTQYF
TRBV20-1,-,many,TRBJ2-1,TGCAGTGCTGCTGTCTACAATGAGCAGTTCTTC,CSAAVYNEQFF
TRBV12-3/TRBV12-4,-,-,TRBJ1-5,TGTGCCAGCAGGGCAGGGTCACGGGAGCAGCCCCAGCATTTT,CASRAGSREQPQHF
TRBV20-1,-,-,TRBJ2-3,TGCAGTGCTAGCTCGGGGAGGAGAGCAGATACGCAGTATTTT,CSASSGRRADTQYF
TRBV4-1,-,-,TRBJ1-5,TGCGCCAGCAGCCAGGGGGACGGGCGAACGAGCAATCAGCCCCAGCATTTT,CASSQGDGRTSNQPQHF
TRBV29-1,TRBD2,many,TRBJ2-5,TGCAGCGTTGAAGATTGGACTAGCGGATCCCCAAGGACCCAGTACTTC,CSVEDWTSGSPRTQYF
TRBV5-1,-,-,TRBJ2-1,TGCGCCAGCAGTTCCGACGGAGATCACTACAATGAGCAGTTCTTC,CASSSDGDHYNEQFF
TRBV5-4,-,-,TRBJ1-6,TGTGCCAGCAGCTTGGACCTCCTGAGGGGAACCCTCCACTTT,CASSLDLLRGTLHF
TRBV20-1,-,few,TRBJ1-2,TGCAGTGCTGGACGCCAATCTGGCTATGGCTACACCTTC,CSAGRQSGYGYTF
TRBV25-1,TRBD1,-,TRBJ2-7,TGTGCCAGCAGTGAGCAGGGGGCGCGCGAGCAGTACTTC,CASSEQGAREQYF
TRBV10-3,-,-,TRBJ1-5,TGTGCCATCAGTGACGGGACAAAGTATAGCAATCAGCCCCAGCATTTT,CAISDGTKYSNQPQHF
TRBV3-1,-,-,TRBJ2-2,TGTGCCAGCAGCCAAGATTTCGGCAGGGCGAACACCGGGGAGCTGTTTTTT,CASSQDFGRANTGELFF
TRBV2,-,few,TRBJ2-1,TGTGCCAGCAGTGGCCAGGGCTATGAGCAGTTCTTC,CASSGQGYEQFF
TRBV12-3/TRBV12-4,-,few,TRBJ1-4,TGTGCCAGCAGTGGGGGGGTGAGGTCAACTAATGAAAAACTGTTTTTT,CASSGGVRSTNEKLFF
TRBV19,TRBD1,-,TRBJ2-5,TGTGCCAGTAGTATGGAAACCGGGACAGGGGGCCGAGAGACCCAGTACTTC,CASSMETGTGGRETQYF
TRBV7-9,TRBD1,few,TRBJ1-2,TGTGCCAGCAGCTTCCCGGGACAGGGGGTAGGCTACACCTTC,CASSFPGQGVGYTF
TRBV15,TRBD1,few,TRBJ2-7,TGTGCCACCAGCAGAGTGACAGGGAAAGGATCCTACGAGCAGTACTTC,CATSRVTGKGSYEQYF
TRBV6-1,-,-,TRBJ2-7,TGTGCCAGCAGTGAGGGGCTAGCGAATACTTACGAGCAGTACTTC,CASSEGLANTYEQYF
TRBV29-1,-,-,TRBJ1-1,TGCAGCGGTATCATTTGGGGACAGAACACTGAAGCTTTCTTT,CSGIIWGQNTEAFF
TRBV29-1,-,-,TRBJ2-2,TGCGGGAACACCGGGGAGCTGTTTTTT,CGNTGELFF